The rows below give T cell receptor beta chains drawn from one sample of a study of T cell repertoires in cytomegalovirus infection. These TCRs' antigens remain unknown. In TCRdb, the reads were re-called with MiXCR into one record per CDR3 protein. The table has some 220,000 distinct CDR3 sequences, 30% to 45% seen once; the top ten hold 55% to 60%. The sequencing used CD8+ T cells from cultured PBMCs, collected from culture after CMV antigen stimulation. These receptors were collected from a human donor in good health (CMV status not recorded). Some clones in this sample may be carry-over from other donors' samples. CDR3s include the opening cysteine and the closing phenylalanine or tryptophan. A D gene is named only where the DNA matches it firmly. Expanded clones are given a class, and other clones once, few, many or no size at all.

abundance	v_gene	d_gene	j_gene	CDR3aa	CDR3nt
few	TRBV14	TRBD2	TRBJ2-2	CASSHTIAGVYTGELFF	TGTGCCAGCAGCCATACAATAGCGGGGGTCTACACCGGGGAGCTGTTTTTT
few	TRBV11-2	-	TRBJ2-3	CASSLGPRLPTDTQYF	TGTGCCAGCAGCTTAGGCCCCAGGTTGCCCACAGATACGCAGTATTTT
many	TRBV19	TRBD2	TRBJ2-2	CASSIIAGDPTGELFF	TGTGCCAGTAGTATTATAGCGGGAGATCCCACCGGGGAGCTGTTTTTT
-	TRBV11-2	TRBD1	TRBJ2-1	CASSLVGTGDEQFF	TGTGCCAGCAGCTTAGTCGGGACAGGGGATGAGCAGTTCTTC
many	TRBV12-3/TRBV12-4	-	TRBJ1-2	CASSDGTQYGYTF	TGTGCCAGCAGCGACGGGACTCAATATGGCTACACCTTC
-	TRBV5-6	-	TRBJ1-1	CASSLSRAEAFF	TGTGCCAGCAGCTTATCGAGGGCTGAAGCTTTCTTT
few	TRBV7-3	-	TRBJ1-1	CASSVGGRLGRNTEAFF	TGTGCCAGCAGCGTAGGGGGGCGATTGGGACGGAACACTGAAGCTTTCTTT
-	TRBV10-3	-	TRBJ1-5	CAISDYSSNQPQHF	TGTGCCATCAGTGATTACAGCTCGAATCAGCCCCAGCATTTT
-	TRBV27	TRBD1	TRBJ1-1	CASTRGQGNTEAFF	TGTGCCAGCACCCGTGGACAGGGGAACACTGAAGCTTTCTTT
-	TRBV29-1	-	TRBJ2-1	CSVEELDGNEQFF	TGCAGCGTTGAAGAATTGGACGGCAATGAGCAGTTCTTC
few	TRBV27	-	TRBJ2-5	CASRFAGTDQETQYF	TGTGCCAGCAGATTCGCTGGGACCGATCAAGAGACCCAGTACTTC
-	TRBV7-8	TRBD1	TRBJ2-7	CASSYLTGQGISYEQYF	TGTGCCAGCAGCTATCTCACTGGACAGGGGATATCCTACGAGCAGTACTTC
few	TRBV15	-	TRBJ1-6	CATSERSLGDSPLHF	TGTGCCACCAGCGAACGCTCACTCGGAGATTCACCCCTCCACTTT
-	TRBV4-1	TRBD1	TRBJ2-1	CASSHQGASNNEQFF	TGCGCCAGCAGCCATCAGGGGGCCTCAAACAATGAGCAGTTCTTC
-	TRBV7-9	-	TRBJ1-1	CASSRPGAPEAFF	TGTGCCAGCAGCAGGCCCGGGGCCCCTGAAGCTTTCTTT
many	TRBV7-2	TRBD2	TRBJ2-5	CASEGLTQETQYF	TGTGCCAGTGAGGGACTAACCCAAGAGACCCAGTACTTC
-	TRBV7-6	-	TRBJ2-1	CASSHLSSYNEQFF	TGTGCCAGCAGTCATTTGAGCTCCTACAATGAGCAGTTCTTC
-	TRBV20-1	TRBD2	TRBJ2-7	CSAWTSDRYEQYF	TGCAGTGCTTGGACTAGCGACAGGTACGAGCAGTACTTC
-	TRBV18	-	TRBJ2-3	CASSSPQKLGPDTQYF	TGTGCCAGCTCATCGCCCCAGAAGCTGGGCCCAGATACGCAGTATTTT
-	TRBV12-3/TRBV12-4	-	TRBJ1-5	CASSWNRGNQPQHF	TGTGCCAGCAGTTGGAACAGGGGCAATCAGCCCCAGCATTTT
-	TRBV7-9	TRBD1	TRBJ2-5	CASSTGQQETQYF	TGTGCCAGCAGCACGGGACAGCAAGAGACCCAGTACTTC
-	TRBV28	-	TRBJ2-5	CASSLPGKETQYF	TGTGCCAGCAGTTTACCGGGAAAAGAGACCCAGTACTTC
-	TRBV28	-	TRBJ1-2	CASSFRTALYGYTF	TGTGCCAGCAGTTTTCGGACAGCCCTCTATGGCTACACCTTC
few	TRBV7-6	-	TRBJ2-7	CASSLGLQSYEQYF	TGTGCCAGCAGCTTAGGTTTACAGTCCTACGAGCAGTACTTC
-	TRBV13	TRBD1	TRBJ2-7	CASSQTILTGTGFEQYF	TGTGCCAGCAGCCAGACCATCCTGACCGGGACAGGGTTCGAGCAGTACTTC
-	TRBV7-3	-	TRBJ2-1	CASSSSPNSYNEQFF	TGTGCCAGCAGCTCGTCCCCAAACTCCTACAATGAGCAGTTCTTC
many	TRBV7-8	TRBD1	TRBJ2-1	CASSPQGAGEQFF	TGTGCCAGCAGCCCACAGGGGGCAGGTGAGCAGTTCTTC
few	TRBV25-1	-	TRBJ1-4	CASSGTAGGEKLFF	TGTGCCAGCAGTGGGACCGCAGGAGGTGAAAAACTGTTTTTT
-	TRBV6-5	TRBD1	TRBJ2-4	CASSLRQGASKNIQYF	TGTGCCAGCAGCCTGAGACAGGGGGCTTCCAAAAACATTCAGTACTTC
few	TRBV7-2	-	TRBJ2-7	CASSLVWDDEQYF	TGTGCCAGCAGCTTGGTCTGGGACGACGAGCAGTACTTC
few	TRBV7-8	TRBD1	TRBJ1-2	CASSLPPRQGEDYGYTF	TGTGCCAGCAGCTTACCCCCCAGACAGGGTGAGGACTATGGCTACACCTTC
-	TRBV15	-	TRBJ2-3	CATSREIDTQYF	TGTGCCACCAGCAGAGAGATCGATACGCAGTATTTT
-	TRBV4-2	-	TRBJ1-1	CASSQHGTEAFF	TGTGCCAGCAGCCAGCATGGCACTGAAGCTTTCTTT
-	TRBV7-9	-	TRBJ2-2	CASSPLALNTGELFF	TGTGCCAGCAGCCCTCTAGCGCTGAACACCGGGGAGCTGTTTTTT
-	TRBV27	-	TRBJ2-2	CASSLGDRELFF	TGTGCCAGCAGTTTAGGGGACCGGGAGCTGTTTTTT
few	TRBV15	-	TRBJ2-1	CATSRDWGNEQFF	TGTGCCACCAGCAGAGATTGGGGGAATGAGCAGTTCTTC
few	TRBV12-3/TRBV12-4	-	TRBJ2-7	CASSLSNEQYF	TGTGCCAGCAGTTTATCCAACGAGCAGTACTTC
many	TRBV7-6	TRBD1	TRBJ2-1	CASTLGQASSYNEQFF	TGTGCCAGCACCCTAGGACAGGCCAGCTCCTACAATGAGCAGTTCTTC
-	TRBV27	-	TRBJ2-1	CASSNTNQPMYNEQFF	TGTGCCAGCAGCAATACAAACCAGCCCATGTACAATGAGCAGTTCTTC
few	TRBV23-1	-	TRBJ1-4	CASSHTQGKTLHEKLFF	TGCGCCAGCAGTCACACCCAGGGAAAGACGCTTCATGAAAAACTGTTTTTT
-	TRBV28	-	TRBJ1-1	CASSSPGVTTEAFF	TGTGCCAGCAGTTCACCAGGGGTGACCACTGAAGCTTTCTTT
-	TRBV19	-	TRBJ1-1	CASRSLTGEAFF	TGTGCCAGTAGATCGCTGACAGGCGAAGCTTTCTTT
-	TRBV4-2	TRBD1	TRBJ1-2	CASSQDIGGTNYGYTF	TGTGCCAGCAGCCAAGATATAGGGGGCACTAACTATGGCTACACCTTC
-	TRBV7-6	TRBD2	TRBJ2-5	CASSPTSGRARGETQYF	TGTGCTAGCTCGCCGACTAGCGGGAGGGCAAGGGGAGAGACCCAGTACTTC
few	TRBV27	TRBD1	TRBJ2-7	CASSYLTGRGSPYEQYF	TGTGCCAGCAGTTACCTAACCGGCAGGGGGTCCCCCTACGAGCAGTACTTC
few	TRBV11-2	-	TRBJ2-3	CASSLGQSTDTQYF	TGTGCCAGCAGCCTTGGACAGAGCACAGATACGCAGTATTTT
few	TRBV27	-	TRBJ2-3	CASSGIAVRGADTQYF	TGTGCCAGCAGTGGTATAGCGGTCAGAGGGGCAGATACGCAGTATTTT
once	TRBV9	-	TRBJ2-1	CASSGSGLLNEQFF	TGTGCCAGCAGCGGTTCGGGACTCTTGAATGAGCAGTTCTTC
few	TRBV9	-	TRBJ2-3	CASSRRRDGGRDTQYF	TGTGCCAGCAGTCGTCGGAGGGACGGTGGTCGAGATACGCAGTATTTT
-	TRBV4-1	-	TRBJ1-5	CASSQVWAGPGVRDQPQHF	TGCGCCAGCAGCCAAGTTTGGGCAGGTCCTGGGGTACGGGATCAGCCCCAGCATTTT
-	TRBV7-8	-	TRBJ2-7	CASSPWGDGDEQYF	TGTGCCAGCAGCCCATGGGGGGACGGTGACGAGCAGTACTTC
-	TRBV7-9	-	TRBJ1-1	CASSFYAGPEAFF	TGTGCCAGCAGCTTTTATGCGGGTCCTGAAGCTTTCTTT
-	TRBV27	-	TRBJ2-7	CASSFGTTLYEQYF	TGTGCCAGCAGTTTTGGGACAACGCTTTACGAGCAGTACTTC